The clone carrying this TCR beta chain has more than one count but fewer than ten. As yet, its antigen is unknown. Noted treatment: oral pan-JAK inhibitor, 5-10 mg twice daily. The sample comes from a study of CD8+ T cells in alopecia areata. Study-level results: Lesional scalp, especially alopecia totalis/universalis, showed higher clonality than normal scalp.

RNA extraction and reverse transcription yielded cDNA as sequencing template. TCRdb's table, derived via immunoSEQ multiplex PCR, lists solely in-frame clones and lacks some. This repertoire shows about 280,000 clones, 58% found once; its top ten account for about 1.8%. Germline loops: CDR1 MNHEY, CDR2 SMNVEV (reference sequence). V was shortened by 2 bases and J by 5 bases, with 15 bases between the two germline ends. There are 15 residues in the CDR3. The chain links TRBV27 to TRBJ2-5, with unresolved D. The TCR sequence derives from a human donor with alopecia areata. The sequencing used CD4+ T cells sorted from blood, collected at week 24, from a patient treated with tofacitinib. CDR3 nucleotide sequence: TGTGCCAGCAGTTTAAAGACAAGCGTTTGGGAGACCCAGTACTTC. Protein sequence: CASSLKTSVWETQYF.